This T cell receptor beta chain was observed in a study of regulatory T cells in long-lasting Graves disease. Time point in this sample: persistent/refractory GD, antithyroid drugs over 5 years with positive TRAb. From PBMCs, RNA was extracted and then used to make the TCR library. Patients were enrolled at an endocrinology department in Xi'an, China. To make TCR beta libraries, researchers used iRepertoire HTBI primers and Arm-PCR of CDR3 regions. TCRdb re-analysed the multiplex PCR reads in MiXCR, keeping a single row per CDR3 protein. Among 390,000 or so distinct CDR3 sequences listed, 20% to 25% were seen once. The germline V gene encodes CDR1 LNHNV and CDR2 YYDKDF (reference sequence). The CDR3 runs 15 residues. The V end was cut by 5 bases, the J end by 2 bases, with 13 bases between. Study-wide results and limits: Persistent disease preferred TRBV28, TRBJ1-2 and TRBJ2-5; new disease, TRBV20-1 and TRBJ2-1.

Points on this clonotype: Antigen unknown.

The TCR comes from a woman aged 35 to 49 with Graves disease. The sample was peripheral blood mononuclear cells (PBMCs), taken when the disease was refractory, from a patient treated with antithyroid drugs. The V call is TRBV15, the J call TRBJ1-5; possibly TRBD1 for D (6 bases). Written as DNA, the CDR3 is TGTGCCACCAGCCCGGAGGGGGTAGGCAATCAGCCCCAGCATTTT. Amino acids: CATSPEGVGNQPQHF.